This T cell receptor beta chain came from a study of blood T cell repertoires in COVID-19. About the study: Spain, Italy and the United States supplied samples that represented acute and convalescent COVID-19. T cells, B-cell-depleted T cells, or PBMCs provided the cDNA or gDNA that served as material.

As handled by the study authors: Nucleated cell number was recorded as an estimate derived from reference gene primer amplification. The table came from immunoSEQ multiplex PCR; TCRdb's copy has only in-frame clones and leaves some out. Clone size and V and J calls were adopted from that table, with D and trimming inferred from the DNA. This sample has tens of thousands of clones, with around 80% found just once. The origin of this receptor is a human donor in a cohort sampled during active COVID-19. Material for sequencing was peripheral blood.

The CDR3 DNA sequence: TGTGCCAGCAGTAAACCCCAGACAGGGTTGGATGAAAAACTGTTTTTT. Amino acids: CASSKPQTGLDEKLFF. J is TRBJ1-4 and V is TRBV6-6; 7 positions match TRBD1. Germline CDR1 reads MNHNY; CDR2 reads SVGAGI (reference sequence). Unmatched junction bases numbered 12, after V lost 5 bases and J lost 6 bases. This CDR3 has 16 amino acids.